These 4 T cell receptor beta chains originate from one sample sequenced in a study of blood T cell repertoires in COVID-19 (TCRdb year 2020). To prepare the library, the immunoSEQ multiplex PCR assay was applied. TCRdb limited this immuneACCESS table to in-frame rearrangements with V and J called. A share of clones is missing; checked studies link under half to unresolved V genes, and the rest is unexplained. Across this sample there are about 170,000 clones, with 88% seen only once. Roughly 2% of the sample rests with the top ten. Sequencing input: peripheral blood. The receptors originated from a man over 45 who had recovered from COVID-19.

The rearrangement joins TRBV5-8 to TRBJ1-1; 7 bases are a match to TRBD1. This CDR3 spans 16 amino acids. The V and J ends lost 0 bases and 1 base, in that order; junction bases with no gene match: 6. Germline-derived CDR1 and CDR2 are SGHTS and YDEGEE. CDR3 amino acids: CASSLGYNRGNTEAFF. In DNA form, the CDR3 reads TGTGCCAGCAGCTTGGGTTACAACAGGGGGAACACTGAAGCTTTCTTT. The full variable domain, in which reference TRBV5-8 and TRBJ1-1 provide the parts outside the CDR3, is EAGVTQSPTHLIKTRGQQATLRCSPISGHTSVYWYQQALGLGLQFLLWYDEGEERNRGNFPPRFSGRQFPNYSSELNVNALELEDSALYLCASSLGYNRGNTEAFFGQGTRLTVV.

The V gene is TRBV6-2 or TRBV6-3, the J gene TRBJ2-1; 10 nucleotides agree with TRBD2. The V gene end was trimmed by 2 bases and the J gene end by 14 bases; junction bases not matched to a gene: 9. CDR1 MNHEY and CDR2 SVGEGT come from the germline V gene. The CDR3 is 14 residues long. In DNA form, the CDR3 reads TGTGCCAGCAGTTACGAGCAGCGGGGGGGTACTAAGTTCTTC. Translated, it gives CASSYEQRGGTKFF.

The CDR3 DNA sequence: TGTGCCAGCAGCCCGATGACTAAGGGACTAGCGGAGCCCCTTCAAGAGACCCAGTACTTC. Translation: CASSPMTKGLAEPLQETQYF. This chain links TRBV3-1 (or the pseudogene TRBV3-2) with TRBJ2-5, with 11 bases that match TRBD2. The CDR3 runs 20 residues. The V and J ends lost 4 bases and 2 bases, in that order; junction bases with no gene match: 18. Germline V lookup: CDR1 LGHDT, CDR2 YNNKEL (reference sequence).

CDR3 protein: CASSPRPGTGLSEAFF. The CDR3 bases are TGTGCCAGCAGTCCCCGTCCGGGGACAGGGCTCTCTGAAGCTTTCTTT. This rearrangement joins TRBV28 to TRBJ1-1; 9 nucleotides align to TRBD1. There are 16 residues in the CDR3. V shed 5 bases and J 6 bases; nucleotides not matched to a gene: 13. CDR1 and CDR2 (germline): MDHEN, SYDVKM.